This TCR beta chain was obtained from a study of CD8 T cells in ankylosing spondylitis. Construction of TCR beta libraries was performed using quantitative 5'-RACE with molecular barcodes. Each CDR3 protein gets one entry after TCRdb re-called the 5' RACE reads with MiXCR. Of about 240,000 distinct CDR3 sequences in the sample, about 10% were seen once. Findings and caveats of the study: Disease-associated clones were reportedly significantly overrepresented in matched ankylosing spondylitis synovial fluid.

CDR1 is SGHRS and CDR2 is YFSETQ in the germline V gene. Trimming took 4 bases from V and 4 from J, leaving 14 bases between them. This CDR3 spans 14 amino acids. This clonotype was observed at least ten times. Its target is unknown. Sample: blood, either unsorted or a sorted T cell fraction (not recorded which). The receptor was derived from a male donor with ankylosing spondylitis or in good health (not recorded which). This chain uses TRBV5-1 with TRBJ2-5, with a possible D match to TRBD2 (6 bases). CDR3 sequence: CASSRTHSGETQYF. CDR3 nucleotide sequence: TGCGCCAGCAGCAGAACTCATAGCGGAGAGACCCAGTACTTC. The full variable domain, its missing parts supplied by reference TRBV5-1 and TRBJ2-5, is KAGVTQTPRYLIKTRGQQVTLSCSPISGHRSVSWYQQTPGQGLQFLFEYFSETQRNKGNFPGRFSGRQFSNSRSEMNVSTLELGDSALYLCASSRTHSGETQYFGPGTRLLVL.